These 30 T cell receptor beta chains were sequenced from one sample in a study of CD8+ T cells in alopecia areata (dated by TCRdb to the late 2010s). The library was made by the immunoSEQ multiplex PCR assay. RNA was extracted from all samples and reverse transcribed into cDNA, which served as template for TCR sequencing. Drawn from immuneACCESS, this table holds only the in-frame rearrangements with V and J called that TCRdb kept. Clones are partly lost; checked studies trace under half to an unresolved V gene and leave the rest unexplained. The sample table contains about 120,000 clones; only one count was recorded for approximately 59% of them. The ten largest clones take up around 30% of the sample. This sample's time point label indicates: around 29 days on oral tofacitinib. The sample's treatment or condition, from its label and the paper: oral pan-JAK inhibitor, 5-10 mg twice daily. The sequencing here drew on CD8+ T cells sorted from blood, taken at week 4, from a patient treated with tofacitinib. Receptor source: a human donor with alopecia areata.

The genes are TRBV18 and TRBJ2-7; a weak D match, TRBD2 (5 bases). V was trimmed by 2 bases and J by 4 bases, leaving 9 bases between them. CDR3 size: 13 residues. CDR1 and CDR2 from the germline V gene are KGHSH and LQKENI. In DNA, the CDR3 is TGTGCCAGCTCACCAAGGACTGGTTACGAGCAGTACTTC. It yields the protein CASSPRTGYEQYF.

The chain combines TRBV29-1 with TRBJ1-2; the D is unclear. The CDR3 contains 11 residues. Germline V lookup: CDR1 SQVTM, CDR2 ANQGSEA. V dropped 1 base and J dropped 8 bases, with 8 bases sitting between them. In nucleotides, the CDR3 is TGCAGCGTTGAAGGACTGGAGGGCTACACCTTC. It yields the protein CSVEGLEGYTF.

The V call is TRBV27, the J call TRBJ1-6; 8 bases line up with TRBD1. The V gene end was trimmed by 4 bases and the J gene end by 14 bases; junction bases not matched to a gene: 13. Germline-derived CDR1 and CDR2 are MNHEY and SMNVEV (reference sequence). This CDR3 region has 15 residues. The CDR3 coding sequence is TGTGCCAGCAGTTCCGGACAGGGTGGAAGAATCACCCTCCACTTT. The encoded protein is CASSSGQGGRITLHF.

This chain connects TRBV5-7 to TRBJ1-2; D uncertain. TRBV5-7 is annotated as an ORF whose role is uncertain. Trimming took off 2 bases at V and 7 bases at J, with 21 bases between the two ends. This CDR3 comprises 16 residues. In DNA, the CDR3 is TGTGCCAGCAGCTTTGGTACCGAACCCTGGGGTCCTGGCTACACCTTC. This gives the protein CASSFGTEPWGPGYTF.

This clone was seen just once. V is TRBV27 and J is TRBJ1-1; TRBD1 agrees at 9 bases. The CDR3 has 14 residues. The germline V gene encodes CDR1 MNHEY and CDR2 SMNVEV (reference sequence). The V and J ends lost 7 bases and 1 base, in that order; junction bases with no gene match: 4. The CDR3 loop reads CASILGQGNTEAFF. The CDR3 bases are TGTGCCAGCATATTGGGACAGGGGAACACTGAAGCTTTCTTT.

J is TRBJ2-7 and V is TRBV7-9, with 9 bases aligning to TRBD1. J gave up 3 bases and V 5 bases, and 8 bases lay outside the gene matches. CDR3 length: 15 residues. CDR1 SEHNR and CDR2 FQNEAQ come from the germline V gene (reference sequence). The CDR3 region is CASSPSLGQGYEQYF. The CDR3 nucleotides read TGTGCCAGCAGCCCCTCGTTGGGACAGGGCTACGAGCAGTACTTC. Full variable domain (rest looked up from reference TRBV7-9 and TRBJ2-7): DTGVSQNPRHKITKRGQNVTFRCDPISEHNRLYWYRQTLGQGPEFLTYFQNEAQLEKSRLLSDRFSAERPKGSFSTLEIQRTEQGDSAMYLCASSPSLGQGYEQYFGPGTRLTVT.

The J gene is TRBJ2-7, the V gene TRBV7-9, with D perhaps matching TRBD1 (6 bases). The length of the CDR3 is 14 residues. Germline CDR1 reads SEHNR; CDR2 reads FQNEAQ (reference sequence). Trimming took off 1 base at V and 3 bases at J, with 10 bases between the two ends. The CDR3: CASSLVGTHYEQYF. The CDR3 DNA sequence: TGTGCCAGCAGCTTAGTTGGGACACACTACGAGCAGTACTTC.

This clone showed up just once. J is TRBJ1-5 and V is TRBV30; D possibly corresponds to TRBD1 (5 bases). The CDR3 covers 11 residues. V shed 2 bases and J shed 7 bases, with 6 bases lying between them. The germline CDR1 and CDR2 sequences are GTSNPN and SVGIG (reference sequence). CDR3 sequence: CAWSRGQPQHF. As DNA, the CDR3 is TGTGCCTGGAGTCGGGGCCAGCCCCAGCATTTT. Based on the CDR3 plus reference TRBV30 and TRBJ1-5, the full variable domain is SQTIHQWPATLVQPVGSPLSLECTVEGTSNPNLYWYRQAAGRGLQLLFYSVGIGQISSEVPQNLSASRPQDRQFILSSKKLLLSDSGFYLCAWSRGQPQHFGDGTRLSIL.

The genes are TRBV27 and TRBJ2-7; 7 bases line up with TRBD2. Germline trimming cut 5 bases from V and 3 bases from J; bases unmatched to any gene: 13. Germline CDR1 MNHEY, CDR2 SMNVEV (reference sequence). CDR3 size: 16 residues. The CDR3 protein is CASSPRGGGNYYEQYF. In nucleotides, the CDR3 is TGTGCCAGCAGTCCCCGTGGGGGGGGAAACTACTACGAGCAGTACTTC.

The chain is built from TRBV29-1 and TRBJ2-7, with 8 bases identical to TRBD2. This CDR3 is 13 amino acids long. Per the germline V gene, CDR1 is SQVTM and CDR2 is ANQGSEA. The V segment lost 7 bases and the J segment 6 bases; nucleotides outside the gene matches: 11. As DNA, the CDR3 is TGCAGCGCCGGCAGCGGGGGAGCCTCCGAGCAGTACTTC. This translates into CSAGSGGASEQYF.

This chain connects TRBV29-1 to TRBJ2-7; TRBD1 is a possible D gene (5 bases). Trimming stripped 3 bases from V and 5 bases from J, with 14 bases between. CDR3 length: 13 residues. Germline V gene data show CDR1 as SQVTM and CDR2 as ANQGSEA. The CDR3 DNA reads as TGCAGCGTTGAGGGCCGGGCAGGGAACGAGCAGTACTTC. Amino acid sequence: CSVEGRAGNEQYF.

This sequence joins TRBV30 and TRBJ1-1; TRBD1 matches at 7 bases. Looked up from germline, CDR1 is GTSNPN and CDR2 is SVGIG (reference sequence). The CDR3 extends over 14 amino acids. The V segment lost 0 bases and the J segment 6 bases; nucleotides outside the gene matches: 7. CDR3 in DNA: TGTGCCTGGAGTGTTGGCGCAGGGGGGGCTGAAGCTTTCTTT. This gives the protein CAWSVGAGGAEAFF.

This rearrangement joins TRBV27 to TRBJ2-1; D call uncertain. Between the trimmed V and J ends, which lost 2 bases and 7 bases, there was a span of 9 bases. The CDR3 totals 13 residues. Germline V gene data show CDR1 as MNHEY and CDR2 as SMNVEV (reference sequence). The CDR3 is CASSLPGQNEQFF. Here the CDR3 DNA reads TGTGCCAGCAGTTTACCCGGTCAGAATGAGCAGTTCTTC.

This chain links TRBV29-1 with TRBJ1-2; a weak D match, TRBD1 (6 bases). Trimming cost V 3 bases and J 2 bases, with 16 bases left between them. The CDR3 has 15 amino acids. The germline V gene has CDR1 SQVTM and CDR2 ANQGSEA. The CDR3 is CSVEGRGSGNYGYTF. CDR3 nucleotides: TGCAGCGTTGAGGGTAGGGGGAGTGGGAACTATGGCTACACCTTC.

V usage is TRBV7-8 and J usage is TRBJ2-3; a possible D gene is TRBD1 (6 bases). The length of the CDR3 is 14 residues. The V gene's germline CDR1 is SGHVS and CDR2 FQNEAQ. The V gene lost 5 bases and the J gene lost 5 bases, with 14 bases spanning the gap. The CDR3: CASSPWDIGDTQYF. The CDR3 coding sequence is TGTGCCAGCAGCCCGTGGGACATCGGAGATACGCAGTATTTT. The entire variable domain, with the rest obtained from reference TRBV7-8 and TRBJ2-3, is as follows: GAGVSQSPRYKVAKRGQDVALRCDPISGHVSLFWYQQALGQGPEFLTYFQNEAQLDKSGLPSDRFFAERPEGSVSTLKIQRTQQEDSAVYLCASSPWDIGDTQYFGPGTRLTVL.

The chain is built from TRBV2 and TRBJ2-7, with a possible D match to TRBD2 (5 bases). This CDR3 has 12 amino acids. Germline loops: CDR1 SNHLY, CDR2 FYNNEI. Deletions cut 8 bases from V and 3 bases from J, with 11 bases between. The CDR3 protein is CASDGEDYEQYF. In nucleotides, the CDR3 is TGTGCCAGCGACGGGGAAGACTACGAGCAGTACTTC. The variable domain in full, completed from reference TRBV2 and TRBJ2-7, reads EPEVTQTPSHQVTQMGQEVILRCVPISNHLYFYWYRQILGQKVEFLVSFYNNEISEKSEIFDDQFSVERPDGSNFTLKIRSTKLEDSAMYFCASDGEDYEQYFGPGTRLTVT.

This clone was seen more than once but under ten times. A read error may account for a junction end that differs from germline. CDR3 DNA: TGCGCCAGCAGCTTGGAGGGAAACATTGAAGCTTTCTTT. Translation gives CASSLEGNIEAFF. The chain employs TRBV5-1 and TRBJ1-1; D remains unclear. This CDR3 comprises 13 residues. Germline values: CDR1 SGHRS, CDR2 YFSETQ.

CDR3 bases: TGTGCCTGGAGTTCGGACACGAACACTGAAGCTTTCTTT. Its protein is CAWSSDTNTEAFF. The J gene is TRBJ1-1, the V gene TRBV30; D perhaps matches TRBD1 (5 bases). The CDR3 spans 13 residues. V lost 2 bases, J lost 1 base, and 8 bases lay in between. The V gene's germline CDR1 is GTSNPN and CDR2 SVGIG (reference sequence).

V and J are TRBV4-1 and TRBJ1-2, with D uncertain. V dropped 0 bases and J dropped 7 bases, with 12 bases sitting between them. The germline V gene has CDR1 MGHRA and CDR2 YSYEKL. The length of the CDR3 is 14 residues. The CDR3 region is CASSQDPGLGGYTF. The DNA of the CDR3 is TGCGCCAGCAGCCAAGATCCCGGGCTGGGTGGCTACACCTTC.

This clone was observed a handful of times. The V gene is TRBV30, the J gene TRBJ2-7, with no clear D. Germline V CDR1 and CDR2: GTSNPN, SVGIG (reference sequence). The length of the CDR3 is 14 residues. V was cut by 0 bases and J by 1 base, with 10 bases left in between. CDR3 amino acids: CAWSVVDGSYEQYF. The CDR3 region has the DNA TGTGCCTGGAGTGTAGTGGACGGTTCCTACGAGCAGTACTTC.

This clone was counted a few times. Other DNA sequences of this sample code for an identical CDR3. V and J are TRBV9 and TRBJ1-4; TRBD1 matches at 9 bases. Looked up from germline, CDR1 is SGDLS and CDR2 is YYNGEE. The CDR3 runs 15 residues. Trimming took 3 bases from V and 4 from J; bases not matched to a gene: 4. The chain's CDR3 is CASSAGQGDNEKLFF. Written as DNA, the CDR3 is TGTGCCAGCAGCGCGGGACAGGGAGATAATGAAAAACTGTTTTTT. Supplemented by reference TRBV9 and TRBJ1-4, the full variable domain reads DSGVTQTPKHLITATGQRVTLRCSPRSGDLSVYWYQQSLDQGLQFLIQYYNGEERAKGNILERFSAQQFPDLHSELNLSSLELGDSALYFCASSAGQGDNEKLFFGSGTQLSVL.

The chain couples TRBV15 to TRBJ2-3; TRBD2 might be the D (6 bases). The germline V gene has CDR1 LNHNV and CDR2 YYDKDF (reference sequence). The V end lost 3 bases, the J end lost 6 bases, and 7 bases lay between the germline ends. This CDR3 region has 12 residues. The CDR3: CATSSLADTQYF. CDR3 bases: TGTGCCACCAGCAGTCTAGCGGATACGCAGTATTTT.

This clone was detected many times. The chain uses TRBV6-1 and TRBJ2-2; 8 nucleotides agree with TRBD2. The length of the CDR3 is 14 residues. With V trimmed by 10 bases and J by 3 bases, 7 bases remained unmatched. CDR1 MNHNS and CDR2 SASEGT come from the germline V gene. The CDR3 spells CAILAGGDTGELFF. CDR3 DNA sequence: TGTGCCATCCTGGCCGGGGGGGACACCGGGGAGCTGTTTTTT.

The V and J genes are TRBV29-1 and TRBJ2-2; D may be TRBD1 (6 bases). The CDR3 contains 15 residues. Germline V gives CDR1 SQVTM, CDR2 ANQGSEA. The V end lost 3 bases, the J end lost 4 bases, and 15 bases lay between the germline ends. CDR3 nucleotides: TGCAGCGTTGACCCCGGGACAAGTACCACCGGGGAGCTGTTTTTT. The encoded protein is CSVDPGTSTTGELFF.

The chain uses TRBV15 and TRBJ2-1; TRBD2 agrees at 7 bases. Germline lookup yields CDR1 LNHNV and CDR2 YYDKDF (reference sequence). With V trimmed by 0 bases and J by 0 bases, 5 bases remained unmatched. The CDR3 has 17 amino acids. In DNA, the CDR3 is TGTGCCACCAGCAGAGATCGGGGCGGGAGCTCCTACAATGAGCAGTTCTTC. Protein sequence: CATSRDRGGSSYNEQFF.

The J gene is TRBJ2-7, the V gene TRBV29-1, with D perhaps TRBD1 or TRBD2 (5 bases each). Trimming pared 5 bases from V and 4 bases from J, leaving 15 bases between. Germline loops: CDR1 SQVTM, CDR2 ANQGSEA. The CDR3 has 13 amino acids. CDR3: CSVITGTEYEQYF. CDR3 coding DNA: TGCAGCGTTATCACCGGGACGGAATACGAGCAGTACTTC.

This rearrangement joins TRBV30 to TRBJ1-1, with a possible D match to TRBD1 (5 bases). V was trimmed by 7 bases and J by 3 bases, leaving 12 bases between them. Germline V gives CDR1 GTSNPN, CDR2 SVGIG (reference sequence). The CDR3 runs to 12 residues. This CDR3 reads CASWDGDTEAFF. DNA of the CDR3: TGTGCCTCGTGGGACGGAGACACTGAAGCTTTCTTT.

The chain employs TRBV13 and TRBJ2-7; 15 bases agree with TRBD2. The germline gives CDR1 PRHDT, CDR2 FYEKMQ (reference sequence). The length of the CDR3 is 18 residues. The V segment lost 4 bases and the J segment 5 bases; nucleotides outside the gene matches: 12. The CDR3 loop reads CASSSGTSGGFFGNEQYF. The CDR3, as DNA: TGTGCCAGCAGCTCGGGGACTAGCGGGGGGTTCTTTGGGAACGAGCAGTACTTC.

Of note for this clone: Other nucleotide sequences from this sample produce the same CDR3. J is TRBJ2-7 and V is TRBV9; D not resolved. Trimming shortened V by 0 bases and J by 4 bases, and 5 bases separated the two germline ends. CDR3 length: 12 residues. Germline CDR1 and CDR2: SGDLS and YYNGEE. CDR3 in amino acids: CASSVGGYEQYF. The CDR3 DNA sequence: TGTGCCAGCAGCGTAGGTGGGTACGAGCAGTACTTC.

This clone was seen only a few times. The V call is TRBV30, the J call TRBJ2-3, with D maybe TRBD2 (5 bases). V was shortened by 4 bases and J by 0 bases, with 14 bases between the two germline ends. Per the germline V gene, CDR1 is GTSNPN and CDR2 is SVGIG (reference sequence). This CDR3 region has 15 residues. The CDR3 sequence: CAWNRGWGSTDTQYF. The CDR3 DNA reads as TGTGCCTGGAACCGGGGATGGGGTAGCACAGATACGCAGTATTTT.